What follows describes a single TCR beta chain. The data were taken from a study of OX40 agonist ivuxolimab in advanced cancers. The overall study: With ivuxolimab, an agonistic anti-OX40 (CD134) antibody, patients were treated. Mean age about 60 years, range 23 to 79; around 80% male.

Assay: immunoSEQ multiplex PCR; the TCRdb copy retains only in-frame clones and omits some. Found here are about 72,000 clones, roughly nine tenths of them singletons; the top ten hold about an eighth. This TCR derives from an adult with an advanced solid tumor such as melanoma, head and neck, liver or kidney cancer. This specimen consisted of CD4+ or CD8+ T cells sorted from blood, obtained in a trial of the OX40 agonist ivuxolimab.

This CDR3 is CASSTGTSGGYTQYF. CDR3 nucleotide sequence: TGTGCCAGTAGTACCGGGACTAGCGGGGGGTATACGCAGTATTTT. The chain carries TRBV19 and TRBJ2-3; the match to TRBD2 covers 15 bases. Trimming removed 4 bases from V and 7 bases from J; junction bases left unmatched: 3. Germline assignment: CDR1 LNHDA and CDR2 SQIVND (reference sequence). The CDR3 consists of 15 residues.